The entry below describes one T cell receptor beta chain. This sample stems from a study of tumor-infiltrating lymphocytes in primary liver carcinoma. Overall study context: These patients were men and women whose ages were 30 to 69 years.

The template, about 540 ng total RNA, yielded TCR beta cDNA made with a constant-region primer. TCR beta libraries came from three nested multiplex PCR rounds using slightly modified ARM-PCR. Two initial PCR rounds of about 10 cycles each paired TRBV1-TRBV30 forward primers with a C-beta reverse primer. A single record per CDR3 protein comes from TCRdb applying MiXCR to the multiplex PCR reads. The sample lists approximately 92,000 distinct CDR3 sequences, more than 65% occurring once. From unsorted bulk tissue weighing roughly 17-31 mg, DNA and RNA were co-extracted. Histology found more than 80% viable tumor cells per sample. Per the germline V gene, CDR1 is SGHNT and CDR2 is YENEEA. V lost 1 base, J lost 12 bases, and 25 bases lay in between. This CDR3 has 17 residues.

What was sequenced was liver tumor tissue from sampling region 5. As to subset: tumor region T5, tumor centre. The chain recombines TRBV11-3 with TRBJ2-1, with D possibly matching TRBD2 (5 bases). This TCR was recovered from a woman aged 60 to 75 with primary liver carcinoma and hepatitis B virus infection. CDR3 DNA sequence: TGTGCCAGCAGCTTAGGGCCCCCAGCGGTGTACTTCGATGGGCAGTTCTTC. Translation gives CASSLGPPAVYFDGQFF.